The 15 T cell receptor beta chains below were found in one sample sequenced in a study of Graves' ophthalmopathy and Graves' hyperthyroidism. Beta-chain TCR CDR3 regions were amplified from RNA transcripts. First-round RT-PCR used HTBI primers; second-round multiplex PCR followed. TCRdb reprocessed the multiplex PCR reads via MiXCR and lists one record per CDR3 protein. The table includes over a million distinct CDR3 sequences, less than 45% detected once. Sequenced: peripheral blood or thyroid tissue (not recorded which). The receptors originated from an adult man with Graves' hyperthyroidism.

The chain links TRBV7-2 to TRBJ1-1, with D hard to call. With 6 bases removed from V and 6 bases from J, the gap between germline ends came to 14 bases. The CDR3 runs to 13 residues. Looked up from germline, CDR1 is SGHTA and CDR2 is FQGNSA. CDR3 in amino acids: CASRSLGVAEAFF. CDR3 in DNA: TGTGCCAGCAGAAGCCTAGGAGTCGCTGAAGCTTTCTTT.

This clonotype was counted between two and nine times. CDR3 coding DNA: TGCAGTGCTGCAGGGGACGAAAGAAACGGGGAGCTGTTTTTT. It yields the protein CSAAGDERNGELFF. This sequence joins TRBV20-1 and TRBJ2-2; D is perhaps TRBD1 (6 bases). Trimming took off 5 bases at V and 7 bases at J, with 17 bases between the two ends. Looked up from germline, CDR1 is DFQATT and CDR2 is SNEGSKA (reference sequence). The CDR3 length is 14 residues.

This clonotype has a count of ten or more. The rearrangement joins TRBV19 to TRBJ1-5, with 8 bases lining up with TRBD1. With V trimmed by 5 bases and J by 1 base, 10 bases remained unmatched. Germline V CDR1 and CDR2: LNHDA, SQIVND (reference sequence). The CDR3 has 17 residues. CDR3 nucleotide sequence: TGTGCCAGTAGTCCATTCGGACAGGGTTGGAGCAATCAGCCCCAGCATTTT. It codes for CASSPFGQGWSNQPQHF.

J is TRBJ2-7 and V is TRBV29-1; D may match TRBD1 or TRBD2 (6 bases each). The germline V gene has CDR1 SQVTM and CDR2 ANQGSEA. The CDR3 loop spans 13 amino acids. V lost 3 bases and J lost 7, with 16 bases in between. The CDR3 protein is CSVDGGVLGEQYF. The CDR3 region has the DNA TGCAGCGTTGACGGGGGCGTCCTAGGTGAGCAGTACTTC.

The table lists this clonotype with many counts. The chain uses TRBV29-1 and TRBJ2-7; TRBD2 matches 12 bases. The germline V gene has CDR1 SQVTM and CDR2 ANQGSEA. The CDR3 is 16 amino acids. The ends lost 7 bases at V and 3 bases at J; junction bases unmatched: 13. Here the CDR3 DNA reads TGCAGCGCAACAGCGGGACTAGCGGGTAGTATCTACGAGCAGTACTTC. Protein: CSATAGLAGSIYEQYF.

The chain combines TRBV5-5 with TRBJ2-2, with no clear D. This CDR3 contains 15 residues. Germline assignment: CDR1 SGHKS and CDR2 YYEKEE (reference sequence). V was clipped by 2 bases and J by 0 bases, with 8 bases between them. As DNA, the CDR3 is TGTGCCAGCAGCTTTTCTGGGTCGAACACCGGGGAGCTGTTTTTT. It specifies CASSFSGSNTGELFF.

Notes on this clonotype: At one end, the junction sequence differs from germline, possibly due to a read error. V and J are TRBV7-9 and TRBJ2-7; D could derive from TRBD1 or TRBD2 (5 bases each). CDR1 SEHNR and CDR2 FQNEAQ come from the germline V gene (reference sequence). The CDR3 totals 14 residues. The CDR3 region is CASSHGWGTYEQYF. The CDR3 bases are TGCGCCAGCAGCCACGGGTGGGGGACCTACGAGCAGTACTTC.

V usage is TRBV2 and J usage is TRBJ1-2; D gene ambiguous. The V end was cut by 3 bases, the J end by 4 bases, with 9 bases between. This CDR3 spans 13 amino acids. Germline-derived CDR1 and CDR2 are SNHLY and FYNNEI. In nucleotides, the CDR3 is TGTGCCAGCAGTGACGACATAGGCTATGGCTACACCTTC. The encoded protein is CASSDDIGYGYTF.

This sequence joins TRBV20-1 and TRBJ2-6, with unresolved D. In germline, CDR1 is DFQATT, CDR2 SNEGSKA (reference sequence). CDR3 length: 12 amino acids. V lost 5 bases and J 3 bases, leaving 5 bases between the germline ends. CDR3 region: CSADDGANVLTF. DNA of the CDR3: TGCAGTGCTGACGATGGGGCCAACGTCCTGACTTTC.

This clonotype was seen repeatedly, ten times or more. The chain joins TRBV12-3 or TRBV12-4 to TRBJ1-1; no reliable D call. The CDR3 spans 14 residues. The germline V and J ends were trimmed by 6 bases and 1 base, with 12 bases remaining between them. Here the CDR3 reads CASRLLIGNTEAFF. DNA of the CDR3: TGTGCCAGCAGGTTACTAATCGGGAACACTGAAGCTTTCTTT.

V usage is TRBV19 and J usage is TRBJ2-7; unclear D gene. The V gene lost 11 bases and the J gene lost 0 bases, with 20 bases spanning the gap. Germline loops: CDR1 LNHDA, CDR2 SQIVND (reference sequence). The CDR3 length is 15 residues. The CDR3 DNA follows: TGTGCCTGGAGTAGGAAAGACGGCAGCTCCTACGAGCAGTACTTC. This encodes CAWSRKDGSSYEQYF.

Comments on this clonotype: At one end the junction does not follow the germline gene, possibly because of a read error. The rearrangement joins TRBV14 to TRBJ2-7; D is possibly TRBD2 (5 bases). Germline-derived CDR1 and CDR2 are SGHDN and FVKESK. The CDR3 has 13 residues. The CDR3 loop is CASSQVQRGLAIF. CDR3 in DNA: TGTGCCAGCAGCCAAGTCCAAAGAGGTCTAGCCATCTTC.

There are many counts of this clonotype. CDR3 in DNA: TGTGCCAGCAGCGTAGGTCTGACAGCCTACGAGCAGTACTTC. This codes for CASSVGLTAYEQYF. The genes are TRBV9 and TRBJ2-7, with D tentatively TRBD1 (5 bases). This CDR3 is built from 14 residues. Germline V gene lookup returns CDR1 SGDLS and CDR2 YYNGEE. Trimming pared 0 bases from V and 2 bases from J, leaving 9 bases between. Drawing the rest from reference TRBV9 and TRBJ2-7, the complete variable domain is DSGVTQTPKHLITATGQRVTLRCSPRSGDLSVYWYQQSLDQGLQFLIQYYNGEERAKGNILERFSAQQFPDLHSELNLSSLELGDSALYFCASSVGLTAYEQYFGPGTRLTVT.

In regard to this clonotype: A much larger clone lies one base from this, so it may be a read error. The rearrangement uses TRBV20-1 and TRBJ2-7; possibly TRBD1 for D (6 bases). The better agreement between TRBJ1-2 and the DNA end casts doubt on the J call. The CDR3 consists of 14 residues. In germline, CDR1 is DFQATT, CDR2 SNEGSKA (reference sequence). The CDR3 here is CSARKTGLKDGYTF. The CDR3 coding sequence is TGCAGTGCTAGAAAGACAGGCTTAAAAGATGGCTACACCTTC.

This rearrangement joins TRBV15 to TRBJ2-6; D tentatively fits TRBD1 or TRBD2 (5 bases each). The ends were cut back, 3 bases at V and 3 bases at J, with 9 bases in the middle. The CDR3 is 15 residues long. Germline CDR1 is LNHNV and CDR2 is YYDKDF (reference sequence). The CDR3 bases are TGTGCCACCAGCAGCGGGGCAAGTGGGGCCAACGTCCTGACTTTC. This translates into CATSSGASGANVLTF.